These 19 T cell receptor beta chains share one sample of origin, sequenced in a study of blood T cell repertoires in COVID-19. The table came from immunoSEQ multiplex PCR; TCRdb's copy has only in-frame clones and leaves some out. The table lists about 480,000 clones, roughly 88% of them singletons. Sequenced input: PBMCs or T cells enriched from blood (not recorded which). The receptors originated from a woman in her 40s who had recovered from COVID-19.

The CDR3 DNA sequence: TGTGCCAGTAGTATTCGCTCCCGGGACAATGAAGCTTTCTTT. Protein product: CASSIRSRDNEAFF. The chain has TRBV19 and TRBJ1-1; TRBD1 is a possible D gene (6 bases). CDR1 LNHDA and CDR2 SQIVND come from the germline V gene (reference sequence). Between the trimmed V and J ends, which lost 3 bases and 7 bases, there was a span of 15 bases. This CDR3 comprises 14 residues.

The CDR3 nucleotides are TGTGCCAGCAGCTTAGATTATAGCTACGAGCAGTACTTC. It is translated as CASSLDYSYEQYF. This chain connects TRBV7-2 to TRBJ2-7, with no clear D. Germline CDR1 reads SGHTA; CDR2 reads FQGNSA. V lost 1 base to trimming and J lost 3 bases, with 7 bases between them. The CDR3 has 13 amino acids.

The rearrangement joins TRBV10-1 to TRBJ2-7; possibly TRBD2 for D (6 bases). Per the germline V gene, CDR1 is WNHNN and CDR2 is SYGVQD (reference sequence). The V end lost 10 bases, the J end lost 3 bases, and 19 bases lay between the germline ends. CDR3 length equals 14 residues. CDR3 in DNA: TGCGCCACCACAGCAAGGCGGGACTGCTACGAGCAGTACTTC. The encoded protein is CATTARRDCYEQYF.

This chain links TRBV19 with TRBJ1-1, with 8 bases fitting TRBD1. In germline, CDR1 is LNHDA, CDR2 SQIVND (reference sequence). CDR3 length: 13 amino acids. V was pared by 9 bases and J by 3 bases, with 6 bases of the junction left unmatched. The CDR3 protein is CASEDRVHTEAFF. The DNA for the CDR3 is TGTGCCAGCGAGGACAGGGTTCACACTGAAGCTTTCTTT.

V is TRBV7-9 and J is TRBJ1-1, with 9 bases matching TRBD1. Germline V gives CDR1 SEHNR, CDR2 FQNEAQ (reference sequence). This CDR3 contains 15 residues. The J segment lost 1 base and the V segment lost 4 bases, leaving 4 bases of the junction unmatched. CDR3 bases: TGTGCCAGCAGCTCGAGGACAGGGGAGAACACTGAAGCTTTCTTT. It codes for CASSSRTGENTEAFF.

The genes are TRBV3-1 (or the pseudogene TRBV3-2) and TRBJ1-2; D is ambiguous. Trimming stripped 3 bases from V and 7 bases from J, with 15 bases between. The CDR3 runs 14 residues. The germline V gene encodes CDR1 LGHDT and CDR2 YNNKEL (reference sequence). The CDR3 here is CASSHLEVGGGYTF. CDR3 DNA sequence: TGTGCCAGCAGCCACCTGGAAGTGGGAGGTGGCTACACCTTC.

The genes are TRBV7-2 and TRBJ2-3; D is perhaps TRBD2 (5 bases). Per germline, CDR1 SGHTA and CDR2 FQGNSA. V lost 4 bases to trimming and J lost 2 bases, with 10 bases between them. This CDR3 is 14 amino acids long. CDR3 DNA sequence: TGTGCCAGCAGCTCCCGGACTGTCACAGATACGCAGTATTTT. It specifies CASSSRTVTDTQYF.

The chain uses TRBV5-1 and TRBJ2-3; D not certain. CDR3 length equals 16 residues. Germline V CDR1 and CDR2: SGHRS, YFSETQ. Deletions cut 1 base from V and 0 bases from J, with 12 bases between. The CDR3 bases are TGCGCCAGCAGCTTGCTAACAGCCACTAGCACAGATACGCAGTATTTT. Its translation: CASSLLTATSTDTQYF.

The CDR3 DNA sequence: TGCAGTGCTAGTGGGGGCCCCCCGCGGAACACTGAAGCTTTCTTT. Translated: CSASGGPPRNTEAFF. The J gene is TRBJ1-1, the V gene TRBV20-1; weak D call: TRBD1 (6 bases). The CDR3 extends over 15 amino acids. CDR1 is DFQATT, CDR2 SNEGSKA, per germline (reference sequence). Deletions cut 3 bases from V and 1 base from J, with 15 bases between.

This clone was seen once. CDR3 loop: CAASRWETEAFF. The CDR3 DNA follows: TGTGCCGCGTCGAGATGGGAGACTGAAGCTTTCTTT. This sequence joins TRBV28 and TRBJ1-1; D uncertain. The germline V gene has CDR1 MDHEN and CDR2 SYDVKM. Trimming pared 11 bases from V and 5 bases from J, leaving 15 bases between. The CDR3 has 12 amino acids.

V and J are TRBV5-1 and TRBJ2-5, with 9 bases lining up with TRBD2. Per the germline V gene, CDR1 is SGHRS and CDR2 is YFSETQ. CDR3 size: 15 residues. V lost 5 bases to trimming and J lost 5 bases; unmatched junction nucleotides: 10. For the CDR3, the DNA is TGCGCCAGCAGTCGAGTTAGCGGGAGTGGGGAGACCCAGTACTTC. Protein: CASSRVSGSGETQYF.

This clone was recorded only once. The CDR3 reads CAWSRQVANYGYTF. As DNA, the CDR3 is TGTGCCTGGAGTCGACAGGTAGCTAACTATGGCTACACCTTC. The rearrangement links TRBV30 to TRBJ1-2; D may be TRBD1 (6 bases). V was shortened by 2 bases and J by 0 bases, with 10 bases between the two germline ends. The CDR3 contains 14 residues. Looked up from germline, CDR1 is GTSNPN and CDR2 is SVGIG (reference sequence).

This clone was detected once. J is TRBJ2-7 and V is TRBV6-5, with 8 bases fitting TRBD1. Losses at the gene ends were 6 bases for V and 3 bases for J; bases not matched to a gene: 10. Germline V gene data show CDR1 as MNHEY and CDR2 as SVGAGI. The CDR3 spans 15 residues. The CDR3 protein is CASRTTGAKVYEQYF. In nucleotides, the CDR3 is TGTGCCAGCAGAACGACAGGGGCGAAAGTCTACGAGCAGTACTTC.

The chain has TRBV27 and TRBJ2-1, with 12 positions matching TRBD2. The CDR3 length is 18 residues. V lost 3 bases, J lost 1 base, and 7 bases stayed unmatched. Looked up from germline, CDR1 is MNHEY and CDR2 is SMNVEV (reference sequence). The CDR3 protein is CASSFILAGGPSYNEQFF. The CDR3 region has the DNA TGTGCCAGCAGTTTCATCCTAGCGGGAGGGCCGTCCTACAATGAGCAGTTCTTC.

The CDR3 nucleotides read TGTGCCAGCAGGCTTGGGGAGGATCAGCCCCAGCATTTT. It encodes CASRLGEDQPQHF. The rearrangement links TRBV28 to TRBJ1-5; no clear D. V dropped 6 bases and J dropped 5 bases, with 11 bases sitting between them. Germline assignment: CDR1 MDHEN and CDR2 SYDVKM. The CDR3 covers 13 residues. Based on the CDR3 plus reference TRBV28 and TRBJ1-5, the full variable domain is DVKVTQSSRYLVKRTGEKVFLECVQDMDHENMFWYRQDPGLGLRLIYFSYDVKMKEKGDIPEGYSVSREKKERFSLILESASTNQTSMYLCASRLGEDQPQHFGDGTRLSIL.

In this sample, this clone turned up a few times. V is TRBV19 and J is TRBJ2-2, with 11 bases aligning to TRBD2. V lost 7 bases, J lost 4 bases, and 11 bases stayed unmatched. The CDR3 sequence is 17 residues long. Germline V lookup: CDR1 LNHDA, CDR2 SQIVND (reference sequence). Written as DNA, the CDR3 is TGTGCCAGTACCACGATAGCGGGAGGGCCAAGCACCGGGGAGCTGTTTTTT. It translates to CASTTIAGGPSTGELFF.

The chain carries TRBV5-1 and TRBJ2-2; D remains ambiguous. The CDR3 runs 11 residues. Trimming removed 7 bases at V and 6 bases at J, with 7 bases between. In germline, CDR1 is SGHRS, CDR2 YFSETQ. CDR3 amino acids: CASGSAGELFF. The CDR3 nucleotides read TGCGCCAGCGGAAGCGCCGGGGAGCTGTTTTTT.

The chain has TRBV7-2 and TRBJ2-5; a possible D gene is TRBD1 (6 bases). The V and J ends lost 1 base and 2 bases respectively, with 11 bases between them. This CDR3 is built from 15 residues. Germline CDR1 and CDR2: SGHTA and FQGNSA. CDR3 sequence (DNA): TGTGCCAGCAGCTTAGGGGGGCGTAGGCAAGAGACCCAGTACTTC. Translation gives CASSLGGRRQETQYF.

This CDR3 reads CASSLDAGKNYGYTF. The CDR3 DNA reads as TGCGCCAGCAGCTTGGACGCGGGAAAGAACTATGGCTACACCTTC. The chain combines TRBV5-1 with TRBJ1-2; D gene uncertain. Germline loops: CDR1 SGHRS, CDR2 YFSETQ. With 0 bases removed from V and 2 bases from J, the gap between germline ends came to 11 bases. The CDR3 extends over 15 amino acids. The full variable domain, its missing parts supplied by reference TRBV5-1 and TRBJ1-2, is KAGVTQTPRYLIKTRGQQVTLSCSPISGHRSVSWYQQTPGQGLQFLFEYFSETQRNKGNFPGRFSGRQFSNSRSEMNVSTLELGDSALYLCASSLDAGKNYGYTFGSGTRLTVV.